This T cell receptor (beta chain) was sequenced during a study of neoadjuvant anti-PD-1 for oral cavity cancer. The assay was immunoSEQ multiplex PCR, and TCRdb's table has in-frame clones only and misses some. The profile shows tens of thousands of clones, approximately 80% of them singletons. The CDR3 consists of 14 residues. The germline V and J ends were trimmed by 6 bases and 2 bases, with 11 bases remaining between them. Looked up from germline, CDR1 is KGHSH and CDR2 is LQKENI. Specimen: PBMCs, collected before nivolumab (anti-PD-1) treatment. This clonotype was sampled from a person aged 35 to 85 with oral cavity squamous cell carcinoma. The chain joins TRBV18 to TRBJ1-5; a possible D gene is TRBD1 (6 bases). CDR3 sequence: CASSPGGGNQPQHF. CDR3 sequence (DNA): TGTGCCAGCTCCCCCGGGGGCGGCAATCAGCCCCAGCATTTT.